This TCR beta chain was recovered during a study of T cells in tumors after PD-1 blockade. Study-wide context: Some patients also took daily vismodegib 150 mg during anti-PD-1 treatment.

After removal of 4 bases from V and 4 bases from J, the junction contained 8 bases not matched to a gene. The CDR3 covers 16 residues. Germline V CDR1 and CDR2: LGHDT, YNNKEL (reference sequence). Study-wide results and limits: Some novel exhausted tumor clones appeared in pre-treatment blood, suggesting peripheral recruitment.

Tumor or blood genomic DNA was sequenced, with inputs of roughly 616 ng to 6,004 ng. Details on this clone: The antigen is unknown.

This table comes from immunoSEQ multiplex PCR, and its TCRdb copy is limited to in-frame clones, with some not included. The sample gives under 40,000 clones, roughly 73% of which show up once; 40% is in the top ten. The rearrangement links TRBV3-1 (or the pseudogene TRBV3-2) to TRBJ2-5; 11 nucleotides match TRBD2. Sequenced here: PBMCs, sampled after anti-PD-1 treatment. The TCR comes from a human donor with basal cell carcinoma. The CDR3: CASSLLAGGQGETQYF. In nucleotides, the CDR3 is TGTGCCAGCAGCCTCCTAGCGGGAGGCCAGGGAGAGACCCAGTACTTC.